The rows below give T cell receptor beta chains drawn from one sample of a study of blood T cell repertoires in COVID-19. Generated by immunoSEQ multiplex PCR, the TCRdb table keeps only in-frame clones and is missing some. Here the sample spans about 78,000 clones, about 89% being singletons. What was sequenced was peripheral blood. These receptors originate from a man between 50 and 59 years old with active or convalescent COVID-19. The CDR3 runs from the conserved cysteine through the conserved F or W. D genes are given only for firm matches. The size of a clone is reported for some rows only, either as once, few or many, or as a class for expanded clones.

D gene: NA
J gene: TRBJ2-7
clone size: NA
V gene: TRBV7-9
CDR3 protein: CASHNRQAPSYEQYF
CDR3 DNA: TGTGCCAGTCATAATCGACAGGCCCCCTCCTACGAGCAGTACTTC

D gene: TRBD1
J gene: TRBJ1-5
clone size: NA
V gene: TRBV6-1
CDR3 protein: CASSEGTGWTIQPQHF
CDR3 DNA: TGTGCCAGCAGTGAAGGGACAGGGTGGACGATCCAGCCCCAGCATTTT

D gene: NA
J gene: TRBJ2-2
clone size: once
V gene: TRBV3-1/TRBV3-2
CDR3 protein: CASSPWGEAGELFF
CDR3 DNA: TGTGCCAGCAGTCCATGGGGCGAGGCGGGGGAGCTGTTTTTT

D gene: NA
J gene: TRBJ2-3
clone size: NA
V gene: TRBV2
CDR3 protein: CASSEQGHNTDTQYF
CDR3 DNA: TGTGCCAGCAGTGAACAGGGACATAACACAGATACGCAGTATTTT

D gene: NA
J gene: TRBJ2-7
clone size: NA
V gene: TRBV13
CDR3 protein: CASSYDREPYEQYF
CDR3 DNA: TGTGCCAGCAGCTACGACAGAGAACCCTACGAGCAGTACTTC

D gene: NA
J gene: TRBJ1-5
clone size: NA
V gene: TRBV19
CDR3 protein: CASSTYRDNQPQHF
CDR3 DNA: TGTGCCAGTAGTACCTACAGGGACAATCAGCCCCAGCATTTT

D gene: TRBD2
J gene: TRBJ2-4
clone size: NA
V gene: TRBV5-4
CDR3 protein: CASSLTSGGDIQYF
CDR3 DNA: TGTGCCAGCAGCTTGACAAGCGGGGGGGACATTCAGTACTTC

D gene: TRBD1
J gene: TRBJ1-5
clone size: once
V gene: TRBV19
CDR3 protein: CASSPTGGGQPQHF
CDR3 DNA: TGTGCCAGTAGTCCCACAGGGGGAGGGCAGCCCCAGCATTTT

D gene: TRBD1
J gene: TRBJ2-1
clone size: NA
V gene: TRBV27
CDR3 protein: CASSLGTGVISSYNEQFF
CDR3 DNA: TGTGCCAGCAGTTTAGGAACAGGGGTCATTAGCTCCTACAATGAGCAGTTCTTC

D gene: NA
J gene: TRBJ2-4
clone size: once
V gene: TRBV14
CDR3 protein: CASSQGEGDIQYF
CDR3 DNA: TGTGCCAGCAGCCAGGGGGAGGGGGACATTCAGTACTTC

D gene: TRBD1
J gene: TRBJ1-2
clone size: NA
V gene: TRBV28
CDR3 protein: CAIGGGTDIYGYTF
CDR3 DNA: TGTGCCATCGGAGGAGGGACAGACATATATGGCTACACCTTC

D gene: NA
J gene: TRBJ1-1
clone size: NA
V gene: TRBV15
CDR3 protein: CATSKELNTEAFF
CDR3 DNA: TGTGCCACGTCCAAGGAGCTGAACACTGAAGCTTTCTTT

D gene: TRBD1
J gene: TRBJ2-7
clone size: NA
V gene: TRBV28
CDR3 protein: CATNRGSSYEQYF
CDR3 DNA: TGTGCCACCAACAGGGGGAGCTCCTACGAGCAGTACTTC

D gene: NA
J gene: TRBJ2-1
clone size: NA
V gene: TRBV14
CDR3 protein: CASSNQYPYNEQFF
CDR3 DNA: TGTGCCAGCAGCAACCAGTACCCCTACAATGAGCAGTTCTTC

D gene: TRBD1
J gene: TRBJ1-6
clone size: NA
V gene: TRBV30
CDR3 protein: CAWKQGGNSPLHF
CDR3 DNA: TGTGCCTGGAAACAGGGGGGGAATTCACCCCTCCACTTT

D gene: NA
J gene: TRBJ2-5
clone size: NA
V gene: TRBV5-1
CDR3 protein: CASSLDLDGETQYF
CDR3 DNA: TGCGCCAGCAGCCTGGATCTAGACGGGGAGACCCAGTACTTC

D gene: TRBD1
J gene: TRBJ2-5
clone size: NA
V gene: TRBV7-2
CDR3 protein: CASKQDRGGGETQYF
CDR3 DNA: TGTGCCAGCAAACAGGACAGGGGAGGAGGAGAGACCCAGTACTTC

D gene: NA
J gene: TRBJ1-6
clone size: NA
V gene: TRBV28
CDR3 protein: CASIEMGGSPLHF
CDR3 DNA: TGTGCCAGCATAGAAATGGGGGGTTCACCCCTCCACTTT

D gene: TRBD1
J gene: TRBJ1-6
clone size: NA
V gene: TRBV25-1
CDR3 protein: CASSETGDSPLHF
CDR3 DNA: TGTGCCAGCAGTGAGACAGGGGATTCACCCCTCCACTTT

D gene: NA
J gene: TRBJ1-1
clone size: NA
V gene: TRBV12-3/TRBV12-4
CDR3 protein: CASRTGTYTEAFF
CDR3 DNA: TGTGCCAGCAGGACCGGGACATATACTGAAGCTTTCTTT

D gene: NA
J gene: TRBJ2-2
clone size: once
V gene: TRBV19
CDR3 protein: CASSMVENTGELFF
CDR3 DNA: TGTGCCAGTAGTATGGTAGAGAACACCGGGGAGCTGTTTTTT

D gene: NA
J gene: TRBJ1-6
clone size: few
V gene: TRBV28
CDR3 protein: CASRLPGESSPLHF
CDR3 DNA: TGTGCCAGCAGACTCCCCGGGGAAAGTTCACCCCTCCACTTT

D gene: NA
J gene: TRBJ2-7
clone size: NA
V gene: TRBV21-1
CDR3 protein: CASSPRDRRLYEQYF
CDR3 DNA: TGTGCCAGCAGCCCCCGGGACAGGAGACTTTACGAGCAGTACTTC

D gene: TRBD2
J gene: TRBJ2-1
clone size: NA
V gene: TRBV5-8
CDR3 protein: CASSRGGSSYNEQFF
CDR3 DNA: TGTGCCAGCAGCCGCGGGGGGAGCTCCTACAATGAGCAGTTCTTC

D gene: NA
J gene: TRBJ2-5
clone size: NA
V gene: TRBV7-9
CDR3 protein: CASSDSVVETQYF
CDR3 DNA: TGTGCCAGCAGCGATAGTGTGGTGGAGACCCAGTACTTC

D gene: NA
J gene: TRBJ2-7
clone size: NA
V gene: TRBV5-1
CDR3 protein: CASRRDNSYEQYF
CDR3 DNA: TGCGCCAGCAGAAGGGACAACAGCTACGAGCAGTACTTC

D gene: NA
J gene: TRBJ1-6
clone size: NA
V gene: TRBV27
CDR3 protein: CASRSGFTSPLHF
CDR3 DNA: TGTGCCAGCCGATCGGGGTTTACTTCACCCCTCCACTTT

D gene: TRBD2
J gene: TRBJ2-2
clone size: NA
V gene: TRBV2
CDR3 protein: CARSGGAKMSHANTGELFF
CDR3 DNA: TGTGCCAGGAGCGGGGGGGCCAAGATGAGCCACGCGAACACCGGGGAGCTGTTTTTT

D gene: TRBD2
J gene: TRBJ2-3
clone size: NA
V gene: TRBV12-3/TRBV12-4
CDR3 protein: CASGAGGATQYF
CDR3 DNA: TGTGCCTCGGGAGCGGGGGGGGCTACGCAGTATTTT

D gene: TRBD2
J gene: TRBJ2-7
clone size: NA
V gene: TRBV10-1
CDR3 protein: CASSDAGVHEQYF
CDR3 DNA: TGCGCCAGCAGTGATGCGGGGGTCCACGAGCAGTACTTC

D gene: NA
J gene: TRBJ1-6
clone size: NA
V gene: TRBV2
CDR3 protein: CASRRESSYNSPLHF
CDR3 DNA: TGTGCCAGCAGACGGGAGAGCTCCTATAATTCACCCCTCCACTTT

D gene: NA
J gene: TRBJ1-3
clone size: NA
V gene: TRBV28
CDR3 protein: CASRPLGSGNTIYF
CDR3 DNA: TGTGCCAGCAGGCCGCTAGGCTCTGGAAACACCATATATTTT

D gene: TRBD1
J gene: TRBJ2-5
clone size: NA
V gene: TRBV7-9
CDR3 protein: CASRFTGEETQYF
CDR3 DNA: TGTGCCAGCAGATTCACAGGGGAAGAGACCCAGTACTTC

D gene: TRBD2
J gene: TRBJ2-7
clone size: NA
V gene: TRBV3-1/TRBV3-2
CDR3 protein: CASSQDFGGYEQYF
CDR3 DNA: TGTGCCAGCAGCCAAGATTTCGGGGGGTACGAGCAGTACTTC

D gene: NA
J gene: TRBJ2-7
clone size: NA
V gene: TRBV5-8
CDR3 protein: CASSLAYEQYF
CDR3 DNA: TGTGCCAGCAGCCTCGCCTACGAGCAGTACTTC

D gene: NA
J gene: TRBJ1-1
clone size: NA
V gene: TRBV20-1
CDR3 protein: CSASPYTEAFF
CDR3 DNA: TGCAGTGCTAGTCCCTACACTGAAGCTTTCTTT

D gene: NA
J gene: TRBJ1-4
clone size: once
V gene: TRBV2
CDR3 protein: CASSRGEKLFF
CDR3 DNA: TGTGCCAGCAGCAGGGGTGAAAAACTGTTTTTT

D gene: NA
J gene: TRBJ2-3
clone size: few
V gene: TRBV10-3
CDR3 protein: CAISESQQGRPTDTQYF
CDR3 DNA: TGTGCCATCAGTGAGTCGCAACAGGGGAGGCCCACAGATACGCAGTATTTT

D gene: TRBD2
J gene: TRBJ2-7
clone size: NA
V gene: TRBV6-5
CDR3 protein: CASKEGLAAYEQYF
CDR3 DNA: TGTGCCAGCAAAGAAGGACTAGCCGCCTACGAGCAGTACTTC

D gene: TRBD1
J gene: TRBJ2-7
clone size: NA
V gene: TRBV15
CDR3 protein: CATSTGQVKDEQYF
CDR3 DNA: TGTGCCACCAGCACAGGACAGGTCAAGGACGAGCAGTACTTC

D gene: NA
J gene: TRBJ1-5
clone size: few
V gene: TRBV7-9
CDR3 protein: CASSLESYQPQHF
CDR3 DNA: TGTGCCAGCAGCTTGGAGTCCTATCAGCCCCAGCATTTT

D gene: NA
J gene: TRBJ1-2
clone size: NA
V gene: TRBV12-2
CDR3 protein: CASRFRDRGPFNYGYTF
CDR3 DNA: TGTGCAAGTCGCTTCCGGGACAGGGGGCCCTTTAACTATGGCTACACCTTC

D gene: TRBD1
J gene: TRBJ2-1
clone size: NA
V gene: TRBV19
CDR3 protein: CASSAGTANNEQFF
CDR3 DNA: TGTGCCAGTAGTGCTGGGACAGCGAACAATGAGCAGTTCTTC

D gene: TRBD1
J gene: TRBJ2-5
clone size: NA
V gene: TRBV7-6
CDR3 protein: CASSLSGGLETQYF
CDR3 DNA: TGTGCCAGCAGCTTGTCAGGGGGTCTGGAGACCCAGTACTTC

D gene: TRBD2
J gene: TRBJ2-1
clone size: NA
V gene: TRBV5-1
CDR3 protein: CASSSPLAGVKGEFF
CDR3 DNA: TGCGCCAGCAGCTCCCCTTTAGCGGGGGTAAAGGGGGAGTTCTTC

D gene: NA
J gene: TRBJ2-3
clone size: NA
V gene: TRBV15
CDR3 protein: CATSRGGTDTQYF
CDR3 DNA: TGTGCCACCAGTCGGGGTGGCACAGATACGCAGTATTTT

D gene: NA
J gene: TRBJ1-5
clone size: NA
V gene: TRBV4-2
CDR3 protein: CASSQGPGGNQPQHF
CDR3 DNA: TGTGCCAGCAGCCAAGGACCGGGGGGGAATCAGCCCCAGCATTTT

D gene: TRBD1
J gene: TRBJ1-2
clone size: NA
V gene: TRBV10-1
CDR3 protein: CASSGQGYNYGYTF
CDR3 DNA: TGCGCCAGCAGTGGACAGGGGTACAACTATGGCTACACCTTC

D gene: NA
J gene: TRBJ2-1
clone size: NA
V gene: TRBV11-2
CDR3 protein: CASSLALANYNEQFF
CDR3 DNA: TGTGCCAGCAGCTTAGCCCTAGCAAACTACAATGAGCAGTTCTTC

D gene: NA
J gene: TRBJ1-5
clone size: few
V gene: TRBV7-8
CDR3 protein: CASSSERAGGQPQHF
CDR3 DNA: TGTGCCAGCAGCTCAGAGAGGGCGGGAGGGCAGCCCCAGCATTTT

D gene: NA
J gene: TRBJ1-4
clone size: NA
V gene: TRBV18
CDR3 protein: CASSPTGNPGEGEKLFF
CDR3 DNA: TGTGCCAGCTCACCAACGGGAAATCCTGGAGAGGGCGAAAAACTGTTTTTT

D gene: TRBD2
J gene: TRBJ2-1
clone size: NA
V gene: TRBV3-1/TRBV3-2
CDR3 protein: CASSHRGGAHEQFF
CDR3 DNA: TGTGCCAGCAGCCACCGGGGGGGCGCCCATGAGCAGTTCTTC

D gene: TRBD1
J gene: TRBJ2-1
clone size: NA
V gene: TRBV9
CDR3 protein: CASSVGQGFKDEQFF
CDR3 DNA: TGTGCCAGCAGCGTAGGACAGGGGTTTAAGGATGAGCAGTTCTTC

D gene: TRBD1
J gene: TRBJ1-3
clone size: few
V gene: TRBV7-8
CDR3 protein: CASSLFTGVFSGNTIYF
CDR3 DNA: TGTGCCAGCAGCTTATTTACAGGGGTTTTTTCTGGAAACACCATATATTTT

D gene: TRBD1
J gene: TRBJ2-6
clone size: few
V gene: TRBV19
CDR3 protein: CASSQTGSGANVLTF
CDR3 DNA: TGTGCCAGTAGTCAGACAGGGTCTGGGGCCAACGTCCTGACTTTC

D gene: TRBD2
J gene: TRBJ2-5
clone size: NA
V gene: TRBV11-2
CDR3 protein: CASSLEPGLAGPQYF
CDR3 DNA: TGTGCCAGCAGCTTAGAACCGGGACTAGCGGGACCTCAGTACTTC